One sample yielded the 23 T cell receptor beta chains listed below, sequenced in a study of vaccination effects on CD4 cells after COVID-19. Antigen-specific CD4+ T cells were first expanded with viral peptide pools by the ViraFEST assay and only then sequenced. The culture ran for about eleven days before CD4+ T cells were isolated. These receptors have no identified antigens. Sequencing was performed with immunoSEQ multiplex PCR; in TCRdb, only in-frame clones are kept and a portion is missing. The data hold 20,000 to 25,000 clones, with around 70% observed a single time. Sequenced here: CD4+ T cells from PBMCs cultured with HCoV-229E spike peptides, sampled before COVID-19 vaccination. Receptor source: a human donor who received a COVID-19 vaccine.

The chain is built from TRBV5-1 and TRBJ2-1; the match to TRBD2 covers 10 bases. V dropped 1 base and J dropped 4; count of bases not matched to a gene: 8. The CDR3 consists of 17 residues. Germline V gene lookup returns CDR1 SGHRS and CDR2 YFSETQ. CDR3 in amino acids: CASSLSVAGGQYNEQFF. The CDR3 bases are TGCGCCAGCAGCTTGTCGGTAGCGGGGGGCCAGTACAATGAGCAGTTCTTC.

This clone has only a few counts. The chain links TRBV6-1 to TRBJ2-7, with 9 bases identical to TRBD1. Germline-derived CDR1 and CDR2 are MNHNS and SASEGT. CDR3 length: 15 amino acids. Germline trimming cut 3 bases from V and 1 base from J; bases unmatched to any gene: 4. CDR3 coding DNA: TGTGCCAGCAGTGAGCCAGGGACAGGGTCCTACGAGCAGTACTTC. It is translated as CASSEPGTGSYEQYF.

This rearrangement joins TRBV3-1 (or the pseudogene TRBV3-2) to TRBJ1-1; no clear D gene. Germline CDR1 is LGHDT and CDR2 is YNNKEL (reference sequence). The CDR3 has 13 amino acids. V was pared by 1 base and J by 1 base, with 4 bases between. CDR3 in amino acids: CASSQVANTEAFF. CDR3 in DNA: TGTGCCAGCAGCCAAGTTGCGAACACTGAAGCTTTCTTT.

The chain uses TRBV2 and TRBJ2-7; 8 nucleotides align to TRBD2. Germline-derived CDR1 and CDR2 are SNHLY and FYNNEI. CDR3 size: 17 residues. J lost 5 bases, V lost 2 bases, and 14 bases had no gene match. CDR3 nucleotides: TGTGCCAGCAGTGAATTGGTAGCGGGAAAAACGGTTGACGAGCAGTACTTC. This encodes CASSELVAGKTVDEQYF. Supplemented by reference TRBV2 and TRBJ2-7, the full variable domain reads EPEVTQTPSHQVTQMGQEVILRCVPISNHLYFYWYRQILGQKVEFLVSFYNNEISEKSEIFDDQFSVERPDGSNFTLKIRSTKLEDSAMYFCASSELVAGKTVDEQYFGPGTRLTVT.

The CDR3 nucleotides read TGTGCCAGCAGTTACGTATTATTTGGACTAGCGGGAGATGTTCGAAAGACCCAGTACTTC. This translates into CASSYVLFGLAGDVRKTQYF. The rearrangement links TRBV5-4 to TRBJ2-5; TRBD2 matches 13 bases. From germline, CDR1 is SGHNT and CDR2 YYREEE (reference sequence). The CDR3 totals 20 residues. The junction had 22 bases not matched to a gene; V was cut back by 5 bases and J by 6 bases.

J is TRBJ2-1 and V is TRBV2, with a possible D match to TRBD2 (7 bases). Germline CDR1 reads SNHLY; CDR2 reads FYNNEI. The CDR3 is 11 amino acids. V was clipped by 8 bases and J by 10 bases, with 12 bases between them. CDR3 in DNA: TGTGCCAGCCGGGGGGCAGGCGAGCAGTTCTTC. It is translated as CASRGAGEQFF.

J is TRBJ1-1 and V is TRBV19, with D unresolved. The CDR3 consists of 14 residues. The germline CDR1 and CDR2 sequences are LNHDA and SQIVND (reference sequence). V was shortened by 5 bases and J by 2 bases, with 12 bases between the two germline ends. The CDR3 DNA follows: TGTGCCAGTAGTCCCTGGCAGACAAACACTGAAGCTTTCTTT. Its protein product is CASSPWQTNTEAFF.

This clone was observed a handful of times. The J gene is TRBJ2-1, the V gene TRBV23-1; possible D gene TRBD1, 6 bases. TRBV23-1 is given ORF status, its function remaining uncertain. The CDR3 is 14 amino acids. With 5 bases removed from V and 0 bases from J, the gap between germline ends came to 8 bases. The CDR3 region has the DNA TGCGCCAGCAGTACAGGGAGCTCCTACAATGAGCAGTTCTTC. Translating it yields CASSTGSSYNEQFF.

The chain combines TRBV2 with TRBJ2-2; possible D gene TRBD2, 5 bases. V lost 5 bases, J lost 5 bases, and 9 bases lay in between. Germline V gene sequence: CDR1 SNHLY, CDR2 FYNNEI. This CDR3 is built from 13 residues. As DNA, the CDR3 is TGTGCCAGCAGTACTAGAACTACCGGGGAGCTGTTTTTT. Translation gives CASSTRTTGELFF.

The chain recombines TRBV14 with TRBJ1-3; D unresolved. With 1 base removed from V and 5 bases from J, the gap between germline ends came to 3 bases. CDR3 length equals 12 residues. Germline V lookup: CDR1 SGHDN, CDR2 FVKESK. DNA of the CDR3: TGTGCCAGCAGCCAAGCTAGAAACACCATATATTTT. The encoded protein is CASSQARNTIYF. The whole variable domain, filled in from reference TRBV14 and TRBJ1-3, reads EAGVTQFPSHSVIEKGQTVTLRCDPISGHDNLYWYRRVMGKEIKFLLHFVKESKQDESGMPNNRFLAERTGGTYSTLKVQPAELEDSGVYFCASSQARNTIYFGEGSWLTVV.

This chain uses TRBV10-1 with TRBJ2-7, with D perhaps TRBD1 (5 bases). CDR3 size: 16 residues. Germline lookup yields CDR1 WNHNN and CDR2 SYGVQD (reference sequence). Trimming cost V 5 bases and J 4 bases, with 21 bases left between them. CDR3 amino acids: CASSSDWGLEPYEQYF. CDR3 in DNA: TGCGCCAGCAGTTCTGATTGGGGCCTGGAGCCGTACGAGCAGTACTTC.

This sequence joins TRBV10-3 and TRBJ2-5; the match to TRBD1 covers 12 bases. Per the germline V gene, CDR1 is ENHRY and CDR2 is SYGVKD. J was trimmed by 2 bases and V by 5 bases; bases with no gene match: 15. CDR3 size: 19 residues. CDR3 region: CAISQGMGQGASQQETQYF. The CDR3 nucleotides read TGTGCCATCAGTCAAGGTATGGGACAGGGGGCAAGTCAGCAAGAGACCCAGTACTTC.

This clone was recorded a few times. The V gene is TRBV27, the J gene TRBJ1-1; TRBD1 matches 9 bases. The CDR3 is made up of 14 amino acids. After removal of 6 bases from V and 3 bases from J, the junction contained 5 bases not matched to a gene. Germline CDR1 MNHEY, CDR2 SMNVEV (reference sequence). CDR3 amino acids: CASSPTGGDTEAFF. CDR3 DNA: TGTGCCAGCAGCCCGACAGGGGGGGACACTGAAGCTTTCTTT.

This chain joins TRBV5-1 and TRBJ2-3; 7 bases map to TRBD1. Trimming cost V 1 base and J 5 bases; bases outside gene matches: 7. The CDR3 consists of 15 residues. Germline V gives CDR1 SGHRS, CDR2 YFSETQ. The CDR3 coding sequence is TGCGCCAGCAGCTTGTTGGGCCAGGGGGTAGATACGCAGTATTTT. This translates into CASSLLGQGVDTQYF. The full variable domain, its missing parts supplied by reference TRBV5-1 and TRBJ2-3, is KAGVTQTPRYLIKTRGQQVTLSCSPISGHRSVSWYQQTPGQGLQFLFEYFSETQRNKGNFPGRFSGRQFSNSRSEMNVSTLELGDSALYLCASSLLGQGVDTQYFGPGTRLTVL.

The V gene is TRBV13, the J gene TRBJ2-3; possibly TRBD1 for D (5 bases). Trimming stripped 4 bases from V and 9 bases from J, with 14 bases between. CDR1 and CDR2 from the germline V gene are PRHDT and FYEKMQ (reference sequence). The CDR3 totals 13 residues. The CDR3 nucleotides are TGTGCCAGCAGCTCCAGGGCCTCCAGCACGCAGTATTTT. This gives the protein CASSSRASSTQYF.

The chain uses TRBV5-6 and TRBJ1-1, with D uncertain. V lost 2 bases and J lost 6, with 11 bases in between. Germline values: CDR1 SGHDT, CDR2 YYEEEE. There are 13 residues in the CDR3. This chain's CDR3 is CASSFRGKAEAFF. CDR3 nucleotide sequence: TGTGCCAGCAGCTTCCGTGGTAAAGCTGAAGCTTTCTTT. The whole variable domain, filled in from reference TRBV5-6 and TRBJ1-1, reads DAGVTQSPTHLIKTRGQQVTLRCSPKSGHDTVSWYQQALGQGPQFIFQYYEEEERQRGNFPDRFSGHQFPNYSSELNVNALLLGDSALYLCASSFRGKAEAFFGQGTRLTVV.

This chain uses TRBV6-5 with TRBJ1-2, with D hard to call. V was pared by 0 bases and J by 4 bases, with 9 bases between. The CDR3 sequence is 14 residues long. The germline CDR1 and CDR2 sequences are MNHEY and SVGAGI. The CDR3 coding sequence is TGTGCCAGCAGTTACTCCACAGTTCTCTATGGCTACACCTTC. It translates to CASSYSTVLYGYTF.

The gene calls are TRBV20-1 and TRBJ1-5; D is unclear. Germline-derived CDR1 and CDR2 are DFQATT and SNEGSKA (reference sequence). V lost 3 bases, J lost 0 bases, and 24 bases lay in between. This CDR3 contains 19 residues. The CDR3 loop is CSASRRTPYSTYSNQPQHF. DNA for the CDR3: TGCAGTGCTAGTAGGAGGACCCCATATTCCACATATAGCAATCAGCCCCAGCATTTT.

The chain joins TRBV6-6 to TRBJ1-4; D unclear. The CDR3 contains 12 residues. Germline V gives CDR1 MNHNY, CDR2 SVGAGI (reference sequence). Trimming took 2 bases from V and 14 from J, leaving 12 bases between them. The CDR3 reads CASSYEGVGLFF. The CDR3 nucleotides read TGTGCCAGCAGTTACGAGGGTGTCGGCCTGTTTTTT.

This clone has more than one count but fewer than ten. The chain joins TRBV7-9 to TRBJ1-3; weak D call: TRBD1 (6 bases). Germline V lookup: CDR1 SEHNR, CDR2 FQNEAQ (reference sequence). The CDR3 extends over 16 amino acids. V lost 2 bases and J 4 bases, leaving 15 bases between the germline ends. Written as DNA, the CDR3 is TGTGCCAGCAGCTTATGGACAGCCGAGACGGGAAACACCATATATTTT. This sequence encodes CASSLWTAETGNTIYF.

The chain carries TRBV6-5 and TRBJ1-1; D gene ambiguous. V lost 6 bases to trimming and J lost 0 bases, with 14 bases between them. The CDR3 consists of 15 residues. Germline V CDR1 and CDR2: MNHEY, SVGAGI. CDR3 in amino acids: CASSPYPPVNTEAFF. The CDR3 bases are TGTGCCAGCAGCCCGTACCCCCCGGTGAACACTGAAGCTTTCTTT.

The chain couples TRBV5-5 to TRBJ2-2; D might be TRBD1 (5 bases). Per the germline V gene, CDR1 is SGHKS and CDR2 is YYEKEE (reference sequence). The V end was cut by 5 bases, the J end by 7 bases, with 9 bases between. The CDR3 consists of 12 residues. The CDR3 protein is CASRGRIGELFF. The DNA for the CDR3 is TGTGCCAGCAGGGGGCGTATCGGGGAGCTGTTTTTT.

The chain has TRBV5-4 and TRBJ1-3, with 8 bases fitting TRBD1. The CDR3 covers 16 residues. CDR1 SGHNT and CDR2 YYREEE come from the germline V gene (reference sequence). V gave up 0 bases and J gave up 3 bases; unmatched junction bases: 5. CDR3 bases: TGTGCCAGCAGCTTGGCCCAGGGGGCGCTTGGAAACACCATATATTTT. Its protein product is CASSLAQGALGNTIYF.